Following are 15 T cell receptor beta chains from one sample sequenced in a study of shared clonotypes between healthy human individuals. Sequencing used immunoSEQ multiplex PCR; TCRdb keeps in-frame clones, though not all of them. Altogether 2 million to 2.5 million clones are present, 90% to 96% being singletons, with the ten largest covering around 0.13%. Sequenced sample: naive CD4+ T cells sorted from blood. The sample's subset: CD45RA+ positively selected. These receptors came from a man aged 18 to 30 in good health.

The V gene is TRBV19, the J gene TRBJ2-7, with a tentative D call TRBD1 (5 bases). Germline-derived CDR1 and CDR2 are LNHDA and SQIVND (reference sequence). This CDR3 has 12 residues. V lost 2 bases and J lost 10, with 12 bases in between. The CDR3, as DNA: TGTGCCAGTAGTATAAGGCAGGGCCCCCAGTACTTC. Translation: CASSIRQGPQYF.

The rearrangement joins TRBV19 to TRBJ1-5; a weak D match, TRBD1 (6 bases). CDR1 and CDR2 (germline): LNHDA, SQIVND (reference sequence). The CDR3 extends over 14 amino acids. V was pared by 5 bases and J by 5 bases, with 13 bases between. The DNA for the CDR3 is TGTGCCAGTAGTTTGGAGGACAGTTATCAGCCCCAGCATTTT. Its protein is CASSLEDSYQPQHF. The whole variable domain, remainder taken from reference TRBV19 and TRBJ1-5, is DGGITQSPKYLFRKEGQNVTLSCEQNLNHDAMYWYRQDPGQGLRLIYYSQIVNDFQKGDIAEGYSVSREKKESFPLTVTSAQKNPTAFYLCASSLEDSYQPQHFGDGTRLSIL.

This chain links TRBV7-2 with TRBJ2-7; 11 bases match TRBD2. After removal of 1 base from V and 3 bases from J, the junction contained 2 bases not matched to a gene. Per germline, CDR1 SGHTA and CDR2 FQGNSA. CDR3 length: 15 amino acids. The CDR3, as DNA: TGTGCCAGCAGCTTAGTAGCGGGAGGGATCTACGAGCAGTACTTC. Protein: CASSLVAGGIYEQYF.

CDR3 amino acids: CASSSTINQPQHF. Written as DNA, the CDR3 is TGCGCCAGCAGTTCGACTATAAATCAGCCCCAGCATTTT. The chain employs TRBV10-2 and TRBJ1-5; D is undetermined. The germline V and J ends were trimmed by 5 bases and 4 bases, with 9 bases remaining between them. The CDR3 runs 13 residues. The germline gives CDR1 WSHSY, CDR2 SAAADI.

The chain employs TRBV27 and TRBJ1-6; 9 nucleotides match TRBD1. V gave up 1 base and J gave up 6 bases; unmatched junction bases: 10. Germline lookup yields CDR1 MNHEY and CDR2 SMNVEV (reference sequence). The CDR3 covers 18 residues. This chain's CDR3 is CASSLWGDRGGRNSPLHF. The CDR3 region has the DNA TGTGCCAGCAGTTTATGGGGTGACAGGGGGGGACGTAATTCACCCCTCCACTTT.

This sequence joins TRBV5-4 and TRBJ2-7; weak D call: TRBD2 (6 bases). V shed 0 bases and J shed 4 bases, with 11 bases lying between them. Germline V gives CDR1 SGHNT, CDR2 YYREEE (reference sequence). The CDR3 length is 14 residues. This CDR3 is CASSLGPGLYEQYF. The CDR3 nucleotides read TGTGCCAGCAGCTTGGGTCCGGGACTGTACGAGCAGTACTTC.

Turning to this clone: The same CDR3 can be traced to other DNA sequences in this sample. CDR3 loop: CASSFRDRGSYEQYF. DNA for the CDR3: TGTGCCAGCAGTTTCCGGGACAGGGGTTCCTACGAGCAGTACTTC. The J gene is TRBJ2-7, the V gene TRBV6-5; 10 bases are shared with TRBD1. With V trimmed by 4 bases and J by 1 base, 4 bases remained unmatched. This CDR3 contains 15 residues. CDR1 is MNHEY and CDR2 is SVGAGI in the germline V gene.

CDR3 in amino acids: CASSEITSRPYEQYF. The CDR3, as DNA: TGTGCCAGCAGTGAAATCACTTCACGGCCCTACGAGCAGTACTTC. V and J are TRBV6-1 and TRBJ2-7; the D is unclear. Germline V gene lookup returns CDR1 MNHNS and CDR2 SASEGT. The CDR3 sequence is 15 residues long. Trimming took off 2 bases at V and 2 bases at J, with 13 bases between the two ends.

To note about this clone: This specimen includes other DNA sequences encoding the same CDR3. In DNA form, the CDR3 reads TGTGCCAGCCTCCGGGACGGAAATTCACCCCTCCACTTT. This gives the protein CASLRDGNSPLHF. The rearrangement links TRBV2 to TRBJ1-6; TRBD1 is a possible D gene (5 bases). The CDR3 consists of 13 residues. From germline, CDR1 is SNHLY and CDR2 FYNNEI. Trimming stripped 8 bases from V and 7 bases from J, with 12 bases between.

The chain has TRBV7-6 and TRBJ2-5; either TRBD1 or TRBD2 may supply D (5 bases each). Germline CDR1 is SGHVS and CDR2 is FNYEAQ. The CDR3 spans 16 residues. V shed 0 bases and J shed 2 bases, with 13 bases lying between them. Here the CDR3 reads CASSLAWGKGQETQYF. Here the CDR3 DNA reads TGTGCCAGCAGCTTAGCGTGGGGGAAGGGACAAGAGACCCAGTACTTC.

This chain connects TRBV6-6 to TRBJ2-5, with TRBD1 matching over 7 bases. Germline V gene lookup returns CDR1 MNHNY and CDR2 SVGAGI (reference sequence). V was pared by 6 bases and J by 5 bases, with 9 bases of the junction left unmatched. The CDR3 covers 14 residues. This CDR3 is CASSRGQVGETQYF. As DNA, the CDR3 is TGTGCCAGCAGCCGAGGACAGGTTGGCGAGACCCAGTACTTC.

This sequence joins TRBV10-3 and TRBJ1-3; D might be TRBD1 (5 bases). The V end was cut by 3 bases, the J end by 3 bases, with 12 bases between. The germline gives CDR1 ENHRY, CDR2 SYGVKD. The CDR3 length is 15 residues. CDR3: CAISDEGKSGNTIYF. The CDR3 DNA follows: TGTGCCATCAGTGATGAGGGGAAGAGTGGAAACACCATATATTTT.

J is TRBJ1-6 and V is TRBV7-3, with D unclear. The CDR3 sequence is 14 residues long. Germline V gene lookup returns CDR1 SGHTA and CDR2 FQGTGA. Trimming pared 5 bases from V and 10 bases from J, leaving 15 bases between. CDR3 amino acids: CASSPGSPGSPLHF. CDR3 coding DNA: TGTGCCAGCAGCCCCGGGTCTCCCGGCTCACCCCTCCACTTT.

The CDR3 region is CASSRFGGKDNEQFF. The CDR3 nucleotides are TGTGCCAGCAGTCGTTTTGGCGGGAAAGACAATGAGCAGTTCTTC. The V gene is TRBV6-5, the J gene TRBJ2-1; a possible D gene is TRBD2 (6 bases). V was shortened by 5 bases and J by 5 bases, with 16 bases between the two germline ends. The CDR3 extends over 15 amino acids. Germline V gives CDR1 MNHEY, CDR2 SVGAGI.

This chain uses TRBV2 with TRBJ2-3, with 7 bases aligning to TRBD1. This CDR3 region has 14 residues. Germline trimming cut 10 bases from V and 6 bases from J; bases unmatched to any gene: 13. Germline V gene data show CDR1 as SNHLY and CDR2 as FYNNEI. CDR3 DNA sequence: TGTGCCACCTCCGGGACAGAGCTTCGCGATACGCAGTATTTT. Its translation: CATSGTELRDTQYF.